This is a list of T cell receptor beta chains from one sample in a study of blood T cells in healthy people across ages. One entry per CDR3 protein, called by TCRdb with MiXCR from the 5' RACE reads. Of about 1 million distinct CDR3 sequences listed, 40% to 45% are singletons. The sample was blood. These receptors all stem from a woman aged 55-69 years in good health. Each CDR3 is given with its conserved first and last residue. The order of the fields is D gene, V gene, J gene, clone size, CDR3 protein, CDR3 DNA. The D gene is left open where the match is weak. The listing skips clone size in some rows; elsewhere it reads once, few, many or a size class.

.	TRBV10-3	TRBJ2-5	.	CARGADLQETQYF	TGTGCCAGGGGGGCGGACCTACAAGAGACCCAGTACTTC
TRBD2	TRBV24-1	TRBJ2-3	.	CATSDSGLVPRAQYF	TGTGCCACCAGTGATTCGGGACTAGTCCCTCGGGCGCAGTATTTT
TRBD2	TRBV20-1	TRBJ2-5	.	CSAPGVAGEETQYF	TGCAGTGCCCCCGGGGTAGCGGGAGAAGAGACCCAGTACTTC
.	TRBV10-3	TRBJ2-4	.	CAISERVLLAKNIQYF	TGTGCCATCAGTGAGAGAGTACTTTTAGCCAAAAACATTCAGTACTTC
.	TRBV20-1	TRBJ2-1	.	CSASVPVGLNEQFF	TGCAGTGCTAGCGTACCCGTCGGGCTCAATGAGCAGTTCTTC
.	TRBV18	TRBJ2-1	.	CASSPPIAAYNEQFF	TGTGCCAGCTCACCTCCAATAGCGGCCTACAATGAGCAGTTCTTC
TRBD2	TRBV11-2	TRBJ2-5	few	CASSLEGGPGETQYF	TGTGCCAGCAGCTTAGAGGGAGGGCCCGGGGAGACCCAGTACTTC
TRBD1	TRBV20-1	TRBJ2-4	.	CSARNAQTGTIQYF	TGCAGTGCTAGGAATGCACAGACAGGGACCATTCAGTACTTC
.	TRBV12-3/TRBV12-4	TRBJ1-5	few	CASSPTGDQPQHF	TGTGCCAGCAGCCCCACGGGGGATCAGCCCCAGCATTTT
TRBD1	TRBV12-3/TRBV12-4	TRBJ1-4	.	CASSLVGQGPEKLFF	TGTGCCAGCAGTTTAGTTGGACAGGGTCCTGAAAAACTGTTTTTT
.	TRBV7-9	TRBJ1-1	.	CASSLHSTEAFF	TGTGCCAGCAGCCTACACAGCACTGAAGCTTTCTTT
.	TRBV6-5	TRBJ2-1	.	CASSHRGFANEQFF	TGTGCCAGCAGTCACCGGGGGTTCGCTAATGAGCAGTTCTTC
.	TRBV29-1	TRBJ2-4	few	CSVSEGPVKNIQYF	TGCAGCGTTTCTGAGGGACCGGTCAAAAACATTCAGTACTTC
.	TRBV6-5	TRBJ2-1	.	CASSPDTHQETQFF	TGTGCCAGCAGCCCGGACACCCACCAAGAGACCCAGTTCTTC
.	TRBV10-3	TRBJ2-7	many	CAISESSQFKSSYEQYF	TGTGCCATCAGTGAGTCGAGTCAGTTCAAGAGCTCCTACGAGCAGTACTTC
.	TRBV9	TRBJ2-6	.	CASSGPLEANVLTF	TGTGCCAGCAGCGGTCCCCTGGAGGCCAACGTCCTGACTTTC
.	TRBV6-5	TRBJ2-5	few	CASSYSGGTQYF	TGTGCCAGCAGTTACTCGGGCGGGACACAGTACTTC
TRBD2	TRBV28	TRBJ2-7	.	CTSSPGTSGPPYEQYF	TGTACCAGCAGTCCCGGGACTAGCGGGCCACCCTACGAGCAGTACTTC
.	TRBV12-3/TRBV12-4	TRBJ2-1	.	CASSLVGLGRSEQFF	TGTGCCAGCAGTTTAGTTGGGCTTGGACGCAGTGAGCAGTTCTTC
TRBD1	TRBV5-1	TRBJ1-1	.	CASSLSSPTGGGSTEAFF	TGCGCCAGCAGCTTGTCGAGTCCGACAGGGGGTGGAAGTACTGAAGCTTTCTTT
.	TRBV14	TRBJ1-1	.	CASSQDIGIGDTEAFF	TGTGCCAGCAGCCAAGATATCGGGATAGGTGACACTGAAGCTTTCTTT
TRBD1	TRBV3-1	TRBJ2-1	.	CASSQGTGSYNEQFF	TGTGCCAGCAGCCAGGGGACAGGCTCCTACAATGAGCAGTTCTTC
.	TRBV20-1	TRBJ2-7	few	CSASRRTNDEQYF	TGCAGTGCTAGCCGGAGGACAAACGACGAGCAGTACTTC
.	TRBV12-3/TRBV12-4	TRBJ1-1	.	CASMVVSTEAFF	TGTGCCAGCATGGTAGTCAGCACTGAAGCTTTCTTT
.	TRBV5-1	TRBJ2-7	.	CASSDWDGPYEQYF	TGCGCCAGCAGTGATTGGGACGGACCCTACGAGCAGTACTTC
.	TRBV29-1	TRBJ2-7	few	CSVEFRYEQYF	TGCAGCGTTGAATTTCGCTACGAGCAGTACTTC
.	TRBV12-5	TRBJ2-5	.	CASGLGGQETQYF	TGTGCTAGTGGTTTGGGGGGCCAAGAGACCCAGTACTTC
TRBD2	TRBV7-2	TRBJ2-3	.	CASSVLAGGLLYF	TGTGCCAGCAGCGTACTAGCGGGAGGTTTACTGTATTTT
TRBD1	TRBV20-1	TRBJ2-6	.	CSARAAGTGYSGANVLTF	TGCAGTGCTAGGGCCGCAGGGACAGGGTATTCTGGGGCCAACGTCCTGACTTTC